This entry lists 29 T cell receptor beta chains sequenced from one sample in a study of blood T cell repertoires in COVID-19. Clones were sequenced by immunoSEQ multiplex PCR, and TCRdb holds only the in-frame ones, with some missing. The table lists about 480,000 clones, roughly 89% of them singletons, with roughly 7.3% in the top ten. The source material was peripheral blood. These receptors came from a woman aged 45-65 years with COVID-19, enrolled during active disease.

The chain carries TRBV6-5 and TRBJ1-2; the match to TRBD1 covers 11 bases. V gave up 6 bases and J gave up 4 bases; unmatched junction bases: 7. CDR1 and CDR2 from the germline V gene are MNHEY and SVGAGI. The CDR3 sequence is 15 residues long. The CDR3 protein is CASSLGQGAGYGYTF. DNA for the CDR3: TGTGCCAGCAGCCTTGGACAGGGGGCCGGCTATGGCTACACCTTC.

The gene calls are TRBV4-1 and TRBJ1-4; 7 bases fit TRBD1. This CDR3 spans 17 amino acids. J gave up 3 bases and V 1 base, and 8 bases lay outside the gene matches. Germline-derived CDR1 and CDR2 are MGHRA and YSYEKL. The CDR3 loop is CASSQGWPGQPNEKLFF. Here the CDR3 DNA reads TGCGCCAGCAGCCAAGGCTGGCCGGGACAGCCTAATGAAAAACTGTTTTTT.

The chain is built from TRBV10-3 and TRBJ2-3; D is possibly TRBD1 (6 bases). This CDR3 has 14 residues. The germline V and J ends were trimmed by 2 bases and 1 base, with 7 bases remaining between them. From germline, CDR1 is ENHRY and CDR2 SYGVKD. The CDR3 sequence: CAISEGTRTDTQYF. The CDR3 DNA follows: TGTGCCATCAGTGAGGGGACACGCACAGATACGCAGTATTTT.

CDR3 coding DNA: TGCGCCAGCACCTCAGAAAACATTCAGTACTTC. This encodes CASTSENIQYF. The rearrangement joins TRBV5-1 to TRBJ2-4; D is unclear. Trimming took 6 bases from V and 5 from J, leaving 6 bases between them. The CDR3 runs to 11 residues. In germline, CDR1 is SGHRS, CDR2 YFSETQ.

V is TRBV7-8 and J is TRBJ2-1, with D maybe TRBD1 (5 bases). The CDR3 is 12 residues long. The ends were cut back, 5 bases at V and 10 bases at J, with 12 bases in the middle. From germline, CDR1 is SGHVS and CDR2 FQNEAQ. Here the CDR3 reads CASSPSGREQFF. In DNA form, the CDR3 reads TGTGCCAGCAGCCCATCAGGGCGGGAGCAGTTCTTC.

The chain is built from TRBV11-2 and TRBJ2-1; TRBD2 agrees at 9 bases. Unmatched junction bases numbered 17, after V lost 5 bases and J lost 15 bases. Germline V CDR1 and CDR2: SGHAT, FQNNGV. This CDR3 has 15 residues. The chain's CDR3 is CASSPEAGGILSGFF. DNA of the CDR3: TGTGCCAGCAGCCCTGAGGCGGGGGGGATCCTTTCAGGGTTCTTC. The full variable domain, in which reference TRBV11-2 and TRBJ2-1 provide the parts outside the CDR3, is EAGVAQSPRYKIIEKRQSVAFWCNPISGHATLYWYQQILGQGPKLLIQFQNNGVVDDSQLPKDRFSAERLKGVDSTLKIQPAKLEDSAVYLCASSPEAGGILSGFFGPGTRLTVL.

The gene calls are TRBV5-1 and TRBJ2-2; 7 nucleotides match TRBD1. The CDR3 extends over 15 amino acids. V lost 5 bases and J lost 1; bases outside the gene matches: 5. Per the germline V gene, CDR1 is SGHRS and CDR2 is YFSETQ. The CDR3 protein is CASSRGTVNTGELFF. The CDR3 DNA reads as TGCGCCAGCAGTCGTGGGACAGTGAACACCGGGGAGCTGTTTTTT. The entire variable domain, with the rest obtained from reference TRBV5-1 and TRBJ2-2, is as follows: KAGVTQTPRYLIKTRGQQVTLSCSPISGHRSVSWYQQTPGQGLQFLFEYFSETQRNKGNFPGRFSGRQFSNSRSEMNVSTLELGDSALYLCASSRGTVNTGELFFGEGSRLTVL.

The J gene is TRBJ2-3, the V gene TRBV27, with TRBD1 as a possible D gene (5 bases). Trimming cost V 6 bases and J 4 bases, with 8 bases left between them. CDR1 and CDR2 from the germline V gene are MNHEY and SMNVEV (reference sequence). The CDR3 totals 12 residues. CDR3 protein: CASRGAADTQYF. The DNA of the CDR3 is TGTGCCAGCAGAGGGGCCGCAGATACGCAGTATTTT.

The chain carries TRBV7-2 and TRBJ2-1, with D possibly matching TRBD2 (5 bases). CDR1 and CDR2 from the germline V gene are SGHTA and FQGNSA. V dropped 5 bases and J dropped 6 bases, with 17 bases sitting between them. The CDR3 is made up of 15 amino acids. This CDR3 is CASSPRGVQSNEQFF. CDR3 sequence (DNA): TGTGCCAGCAGCCCCCGGGGTGTGCAGTCCAATGAGCAGTTCTTC.

This clone was observed once. The J gene is TRBJ2-5, the V gene TRBV19; TRBD2 agrees at 8 bases. This CDR3 comprises 13 residues. V lost 7 bases and J lost 3; bases outside the gene matches: 4. Germline V CDR1 and CDR2: LNHDA, SQIVND (reference sequence). DNA for the CDR3: TGTGCCAGTACCGGGACTAGGAAAGAGACCCAGTACTTC. Translating gives CASTGTRKETQYF.

The chain recombines TRBV2 with TRBJ2-7, with a possible D match to TRBD2 (5 bases). The CDR3 is 12 residues long. V shed 8 bases and J shed 7 bases, with 15 bases lying between them. Germline CDR1 is SNHLY and CDR2 is FYNNEI. The CDR3 DNA is TGTGCCAGCCTGGGCCTAGCTGGGGAGCAGTACTTC. The encoded protein is CASLGLAGEQYF.

The V gene is TRBV15, the J gene TRBJ2-2, with D perhaps matching TRBD1 (6 bases). The germline V and J ends were trimmed by 5 bases and 6 bases, with 10 bases remaining between them. Germline V CDR1 and CDR2: LNHNV, YYDKDF (reference sequence). The CDR3 totals 13 residues. The CDR3 coding sequence is TGTGCCACCAGCTACAGGGTAGCCGGGGAGCTGTTTTTT. Amino acid sequence: CATSYRVAGELFF.

This clone was counted a few times. The chain carries TRBV3-1 (or the pseudogene TRBV3-2) and TRBJ1-6; D gene unclear. The CDR3 is 16 residues long. Germline lookup yields CDR1 LGHDT and CDR2 YNNKEL (reference sequence). Trimming left V 4 bases short and J 10 bases short, with 20 bases between. DNA of the CDR3: TGTGCCAGCAGCCGCGCGGCCTCAGGACTTGGATCACCCCTCCACTTT. It encodes CASSRAASGLGSPLHF.

CDR3 in amino acids: CASSQSDLSNYGYTF. In DNA, the CDR3 is TGTGCCAGCAGCCAATCAGACTTATCAAACTATGGCTACACCTTC. The rearrangement joins TRBV16 to TRBJ1-2; D remains unclear. The germline V and J ends were trimmed by 0 bases and 2 bases, with 10 bases remaining between them. CDR1 and CDR2 from the germline V gene are KGHSY and FQNENV. The CDR3 length is 15 residues.

V usage is TRBV11-2 and J usage is TRBJ2-3, with D possibly being TRBD1 (6 bases). Trimming pared 0 bases from V and 5 bases from J, leaving 9 bases between. Germline values: CDR1 SGHAT, CDR2 FQNNGV. CDR3 length: 14 amino acids. CDR3 coding DNA: TGTGCCAGCAGCTTAGATCTAGGGGGAGATACGCAGTATTTT. Translation: CASSLDLGGDTQYF.

V is TRBV25-1 and J is TRBJ2-7, with TRBD1 identical over 7 bases. CDR1 is MGHDK, CDR2 SYGVNS, per germline. This CDR3 spans 13 amino acids. J was trimmed by 0 bases and V by 6 bases; bases with no gene match: 2. The CDR3 bases are TGTGCCAGCAGCCCAGGGGGCTCCTACGAGCAGTACTTC. It encodes CASSPGGSYEQYF.

Only one count was recorded for this clone. The chain carries TRBV7-6 and TRBJ2-3, with 9 bases fitting TRBD2. This CDR3 has 16 amino acids. With 1 base clipped from V and 7 bases from J, the junction kept 9 bases outside the gene matches. Germline CDR1 is SGHVS and CDR2 is FNYEAQ. The chain's CDR3 is CASSLGVAGALNTQYF. CDR3 DNA: TGTGCCAGCAGCTTAGGGGTAGCGGGGGCCTTGAATACGCAGTATTTT. The full variable domain, rest sourced from reference TRBV7-6 and TRBJ2-3, is GAGVSQSPRYKVTKRGQDVALRCDPISGHVSLYWYRQALGQGPEFLTYFNYEAQQDKSGLPNDRFSAERPEGSISTLTIQRTEQRDSAMYRCASSLGVAGALNTQYFGPGTRLTVL.

V gene TRBV19 combines with J gene TRBJ1-4; D gene uncertain. This CDR3 is 14 amino acids long. The ends were cut back, 4 bases at V and 6 bases at J, with 12 bases in the middle. Germline assignment: CDR1 LNHDA and CDR2 SQIVND (reference sequence). The DNA for the CDR3 is TGTGCCAGTAGTACAATTGACCGGGATGAAAAACTGTTTTTT. Translated: CASSTIDRDEKLFF.

The V call is TRBV6-5, the J call TRBJ2-3; D may be TRBD2 (6 bases). CDR1 and CDR2 from the germline V gene are MNHEY and SVGAGI. With 6 bases removed from V and 3 bases from J, the gap between germline ends came to 7 bases. The CDR3 runs to 12 residues. Here the CDR3 reads CASRTRTDTQYF. CDR3 in DNA: TGTGCCAGCAGGACTAGGACAGATACGCAGTATTTT.

This clone was counted between two and nine times. The chain couples TRBV7-9 to TRBJ2-2; D is uncertain. Trimming took off 3 bases at V and 6 bases at J, with 11 bases between the two ends. This CDR3 is built from 14 residues. CDR1 and CDR2 from the germline V gene are SEHNR and FQNEAQ (reference sequence). The CDR3 sequence: CASSFSDDPGELFF. The CDR3 DNA follows: TGTGCCAGCAGCTTCTCAGATGATCCCGGGGAGCTGTTTTTT.

The chain recombines TRBV28 with TRBJ2-7; TRBD2 agrees at 7 bases. The J segment lost 2 bases and the V segment lost 3 bases, leaving 7 bases of the junction unmatched. The CDR3 is made up of 15 amino acids. Germline CDR1 is MDHEN and CDR2 is SYDVKM. CDR3 sequence (DNA): TGTGCCAGCAGTTTGCTAGCGGCGACACCCTACGAGCAGTACTTC. As protein: CASSLLAATPYEQYF.

This clone was picked up one time. This chain connects TRBV11-2 to TRBJ1-1; D unclear. V was cut by 8 bases and J by 4 bases, with 11 bases left in between. The germline V gene has CDR1 SGHAT and CDR2 FQNNGV. This CDR3 spans 12 amino acids. As DNA, the CDR3 is TGTGCCAGCTCGACGCGGATCACTGAAGCTTTCTTT. Residues: CASSTRITEAFF.

The rearrangement joins TRBV7-6 to TRBJ2-7; D is unclear. The CDR3 runs to 15 residues. CDR1 is SGHVS and CDR2 is FNYEAQ in the germline V gene. V was shortened by 5 bases and J by 2 bases, with 16 bases between the two germline ends. The CDR3 sequence: CASSQDFLNPYEQYF. In DNA, the CDR3 is TGTGCCAGCAGCCAAGACTTCCTCAACCCCTACGAGCAGTACTTC.

The rearrangement uses TRBV28 and TRBJ1-2; 7 positions agree with TRBD1. Germline V gene sequence: CDR1 MDHEN, CDR2 SYDVKM. After removal of 2 bases from V and 4 bases from J, the junction contained 4 bases not matched to a gene. The CDR3 sequence is 14 residues long. The CDR3: CASSLGTAGYGYTF. CDR3 nucleotide sequence: TGTGCCAGCAGTTTAGGGACAGCGGGCTATGGCTACACCTTC.

In its sample, this clone was seen once. V and J are TRBV4-1 and TRBJ1-1; TRBD1 is a possible D gene (5 bases). V was clipped by 0 bases and J by 0 bases, with 8 bases between them. The length of the CDR3 is 15 residues. Germline V gives CDR1 MGHRA, CDR2 YSYEKL. The CDR3 is CASSQDGGVNTEAFF. In DNA form, the CDR3 reads TGCGCCAGCAGCCAAGATGGAGGGGTGAACACTGAAGCTTTCTTT.

The chain joins TRBV19 to TRBJ2-3, with TRBD1 identical over 9 bases. The CDR3 has 16 amino acids. Germline V lookup: CDR1 LNHDA, CDR2 SQIVND (reference sequence). With V trimmed by 4 bases and J by 4 bases, 9 bases remained unmatched. The CDR3 DNA sequence: TGTGCCAGTAGTACCGGGACAGGGCTCGGATCAGATACGCAGTATTTT. Its protein product is CASSTGTGLGSDTQYF.

The chain combines TRBV5-4 with TRBJ1-3; D unclear. There are 15 residues in the CDR3. Germline V CDR1 and CDR2: SGHNT, YYREEE (reference sequence). Trimming removed 4 bases at V and 0 bases at J, with 11 bases between. The CDR3 DNA reads TGTGCCAGCAGCCCTTTAGGACTCTCTGGAAACACCATATATTTT. It encodes CASSPLGLSGNTIYF.

This chain connects TRBV3-1 (or the pseudogene TRBV3-2) to TRBJ1-1, with D hard to call. Germline V lookup: CDR1 LGHDT, CDR2 YNNKEL (reference sequence). The V end lost 1 base, the J end lost 2 bases, and 11 bases lay between the germline ends. The CDR3 runs to 15 residues. As DNA, the CDR3 is TGTGCCAGCAGCCAAGGGGCAGCGGGTAACACTGAAGCTTTCTTT. It yields the protein CASSQGAAGNTEAFF.

The V and J genes are TRBV27 and TRBJ2-7; a weak D match, TRBD2 (6 bases). V lost 5 bases to trimming and J lost 0 bases, with 17 bases between them. The CDR3 has 16 residues. Per germline, CDR1 MNHEY and CDR2 SMNVEV (reference sequence). CDR3 protein: CASSPGGTESSYEQYF. In DNA form, the CDR3 reads TGTGCCAGCAGTCCGGGCGGGACCGAGAGCTCCTACGAGCAGTACTTC.